The sequence of this T cell receptor (beta chain) was determined in a study of blood T cell repertoires in COVID-19. The protocol was immunoSEQ multiplex PCR, while the TCRdb copy is restricted to in-frame clones and leaves out a portion. The sample has around 65,000 clones; roughly 80% are singletons. The CDR3 runs 13 residues. V dropped 3 bases and J dropped 4; count of bases not matched to a gene: 0. The chain has TRBV12-3 or TRBV12-4 and TRBJ2-5, with 9 bases lining up with TRBD2. The specimen was peripheral blood. The receptor was isolated from a man between 65 and 79 years old with acute or convalescent COVID-19. In DNA, the CDR3 is TGTGCCAGCAGTTTTAGCGGGGGAGAGACCCAGTACTTC. Translated: CASSFSGGETQYF.